Below, 15 T cell receptor beta chains from the same sample are listed, as sequenced in a study. Using its own MiXCR run on the 5' RACE reads, TCRdb lists one record per CDR3 protein. The sample holds under 45,000 distinct CDR3 sequences, roughly 21% seen once. Cells sorted as Tregs were CD4+, CD25+ and CD127-/low. The sequenced sample was Tregs sorted from blood. All receptors come from a female donor with breast cancer.

This clonotype was seen repeatedly, ten times or more. The V call is TRBV7-9, the J call TRBJ2-7; D gene ambiguous. The CDR3 is made up of 12 amino acids. CDR1 SEHNR and CDR2 FQNEAQ come from the germline V gene (reference sequence). V gave up 0 bases and J gave up 5 bases, with 5 bases separating them. CDR3: CASSLALNEQYF. The CDR3 DNA reads as TGTGCCAGCAGCTTAGCGCTCAACGAGCAGTACTTC.

This clonotype turned up a few times. Here the CDR3 DNA reads TGTGCCAGCAGTGCAGGGCAGGGGGCGCTCAATGAGCAGTTCTTC. Translated: CASSAGQGALNEQFF. The chain combines TRBV2 with TRBJ2-1, with 8 nucleotides matching TRBD1. The CDR3 totals 15 residues. CDR1 SNHLY and CDR2 FYNNEI come from the germline V gene. V lost 4 bases, J lost 6 bases, and 8 bases stayed unmatched.

This clonotype was detected only once. A much larger clone is a single base away; this may be a read error. The chain combines TRBV6-5 with TRBJ2-3; D perhaps matches TRBD1 (5 bases). CDR1 MNHEY and CDR2 SVGAGI come from the germline V gene. V was cut by 5 bases and J by 2 bases, with 11 bases left in between. The CDR3 has 14 residues. The CDR3 is CASSGASPTDTQYF. As DNA, the CDR3 is TGTGCCAGCAGTGGGGCATCTCCCACAGATACGCAGTATTTT.

This clonotype was observed many times. This chain links TRBV4-1 with TRBJ1-2; D not resolved. The V end lost 0 bases, the J end lost 4 bases, and 12 bases lay between the germline ends. The CDR3 extends over 15 amino acids. In germline, CDR1 is MGHRA, CDR2 YSYEKL. The CDR3 reads CASSQDWEDGYGYTF. CDR3 in DNA: TGCGCCAGCAGCCAAGATTGGGAGGATGGCTATGGCTACACCTTC.

This chain links TRBV12-3 or TRBV12-4 with TRBJ2-7; 11 bases fit TRBD1. J gave up 3 bases and V 5 bases, and 3 bases lay outside the gene matches. The CDR3 covers 14 residues. DNA for the CDR3: TGTGCCAGCAGTCAGGACAGGGGGCACTACGAGCAGTACTTC. It yields the protein CASSQDRGHYEQYF.

The rearrangement links TRBV10-3 to TRBJ1-1; D gene unclear. Per germline, CDR1 ENHRY and CDR2 SYGVKD. CDR3 size: 13 residues. V lost 7 bases and J 2 bases, leaving 11 bases between the germline ends. In DNA, the CDR3 is TGTGCCATCAACGAGGAAATTAACACTGAAGCTTTCTTT. Its translation: CAINEEINTEAFF.

The table lists this clonotype with a few counts. The rearrangement uses TRBV2 and TRBJ2-5; TRBD2 agrees at 9 bases. CDR3 size: 13 residues. The germline V gene has CDR1 SNHLY and CDR2 FYNNEI. V lost 6 bases to trimming and J lost 4 bases; unmatched junction nucleotides: 3. In DNA, the CDR3 is TGTGCCAGCAGGCAAGCGGGAGGAGAGACCCAGTACTTC. Protein sequence: CASRQAGGETQYF.

This clonotype has only a few counts. The chain employs TRBV5-1 and TRBJ2-1, with 14 positions matching TRBD2. Germline-derived CDR1 and CDR2 are SGHRS and YFSETQ. CDR3 length: 17 amino acids. V shed 4 bases, J shed 9 bases, and the junction held 12 bases outside the gene matches. CDR3 region: CASSRSGTSGRSAEQFF. The DNA for the CDR3 is TGCGCCAGCAGCCGTAGCGGGACTAGCGGGAGATCGGCTGAGCAGTTCTTC.

This clonotype occurred a few times. This chain links TRBV7-2 with TRBJ2-1; 12 nucleotides line up with TRBD2. CDR1 and CDR2 (germline): SGHTA, FQGNSA. J was trimmed by 8 bases and V by 6 bases; bases with no gene match: 8. The CDR3 is 15 amino acids. The DNA of the CDR3 is TGTGCCAGCAGGCCGACTAGCGGGAGTGGCCATGAGCAGTTCTTC. This codes for CASRPTSGSGHEQFF.

This clonotype has only a few counts. The gene calls are TRBV5-1 and TRBJ2-7; 8 bases are a match to TRBD2. This CDR3 spans 15 amino acids. J gave up 2 bases and V 2 bases, and 6 bases lay outside the gene matches. In germline, CDR1 is SGHRS, CDR2 YFSETQ. CDR3 DNA sequence: TGCGCCAGCAGCTTTTGGCGGGGGGACCCCTACGAGCAGTACTTC. Its protein product is CASSFWRGDPYEQYF.

The chain carries TRBV4-1 and TRBJ2-7, with unresolved D. Germline assignment: CDR1 MGHRA and CDR2 YSYEKL. CDR3 length equals 11 residues. Trimming took 1 base from V and 8 from J, leaving 6 bases between them. CDR3 sequence reads: CASSQARKQYF. In nucleotides, the CDR3 is TGCGCCAGCAGCCAAGCTCGTAAGCAGTACTTC.

This clonotype was seen at least ten times. The V and J genes are TRBV4-1 and TRBJ1-5; TRBD1 might be the D (5 bases). Germline V gene data show CDR1 as MGHRA and CDR2 as YSYEKL. Trimming stripped 0 bases from V and 7 bases from J, with 13 bases between. CDR3 length: 15 amino acids. CDR3 region: CASSQDGAGRQPQHF. CDR3 coding DNA: TGCGCCAGCAGCCAAGATGGGGCAGGGCGGCAGCCCCAGCATTTT.

There are a few counts of this clonotype. The chain carries TRBV6-4 and TRBJ2-5; unclear D gene. The CDR3 is made up of 13 amino acids. The V gene lost 5 bases and the J gene lost 7 bases, with 14 bases spanning the gap. CDR1 is MRHNA, CDR2 SNTAGT, per germline. The CDR3 sequence is CASSYTPGGTQYF. The CDR3 region has the DNA TGTGCCAGCAGTTATACTCCGGGTGGGACCCAGTACTTC.

This clonotype has more than one count but fewer than ten. The chain couples TRBV9 to TRBJ1-6, with a possible D match to TRBD1 (6 bases). Germline CDR1 reads SGDLS; CDR2 reads YYNGEE. The CDR3 covers 15 residues. V was trimmed by 3 bases and J by 7 bases, leaving 14 bases between them. This CDR3 reads CASSASGGQNSPLHF. CDR3 nucleotide sequence: TGTGCCAGCAGCGCCAGCGGGGGGCAGAATTCACCCCTCCACTTT.

The table lists this clonotype with a few counts. V gene TRBV28 combines with J gene TRBJ1-5, with D unresolved. The ends were cut back, 4 bases at V and 0 bases at J, with 19 bases in the middle. Germline values: CDR1 MDHEN, CDR2 SYDVKM. The CDR3 runs 18 residues. In DNA form, the CDR3 reads TGTGCCAGCAGTTCAAGGGTGGGATCCTCTTATAGCAATCAGCCCCAGCATTTT. It translates to CASSSRVGSSYSNQPQHF.